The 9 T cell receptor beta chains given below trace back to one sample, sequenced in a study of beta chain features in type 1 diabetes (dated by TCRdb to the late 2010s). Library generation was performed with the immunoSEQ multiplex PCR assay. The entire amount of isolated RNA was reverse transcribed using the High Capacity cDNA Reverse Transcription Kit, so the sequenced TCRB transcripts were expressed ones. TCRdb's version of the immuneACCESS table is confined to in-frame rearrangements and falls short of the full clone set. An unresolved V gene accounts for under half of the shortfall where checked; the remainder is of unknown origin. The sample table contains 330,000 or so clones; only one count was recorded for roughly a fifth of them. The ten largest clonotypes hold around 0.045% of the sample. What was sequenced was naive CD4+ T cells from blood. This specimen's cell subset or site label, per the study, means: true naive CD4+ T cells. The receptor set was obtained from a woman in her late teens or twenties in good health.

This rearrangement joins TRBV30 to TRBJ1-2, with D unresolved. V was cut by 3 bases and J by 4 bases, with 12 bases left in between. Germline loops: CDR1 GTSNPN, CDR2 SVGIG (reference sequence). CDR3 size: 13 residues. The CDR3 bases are TGTGCCTGGAGCCCCCACAGCAGCTATGGCTACACCTTC. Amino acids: CAWSPHSSYGYTF.

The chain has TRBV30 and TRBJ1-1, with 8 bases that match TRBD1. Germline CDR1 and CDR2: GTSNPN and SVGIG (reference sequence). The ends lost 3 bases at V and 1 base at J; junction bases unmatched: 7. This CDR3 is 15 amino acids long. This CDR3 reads CAWRNPGTGNTEAFF. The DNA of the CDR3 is TGTGCCTGGAGAAATCCCGGGACAGGGAACACTGAAGCTTTCTTT.

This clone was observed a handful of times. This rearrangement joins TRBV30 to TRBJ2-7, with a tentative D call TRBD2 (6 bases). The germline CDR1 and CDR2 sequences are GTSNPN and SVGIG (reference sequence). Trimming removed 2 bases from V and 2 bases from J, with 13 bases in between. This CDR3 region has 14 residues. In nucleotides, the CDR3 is TGTGCCTGGAGTAGGGTTAGCGGCCCCTACGAGCAGTACTTC. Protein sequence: CAWSRVSGPYEQYF.

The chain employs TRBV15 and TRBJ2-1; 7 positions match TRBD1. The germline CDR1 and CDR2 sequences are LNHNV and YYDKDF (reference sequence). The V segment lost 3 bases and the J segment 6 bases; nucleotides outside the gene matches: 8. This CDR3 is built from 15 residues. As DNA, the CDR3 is TGTGCCACCAGCAGGACCCGGGACAGCTTCAATGAGCAGTTCTTC. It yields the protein CATSRTRDSFNEQFF.

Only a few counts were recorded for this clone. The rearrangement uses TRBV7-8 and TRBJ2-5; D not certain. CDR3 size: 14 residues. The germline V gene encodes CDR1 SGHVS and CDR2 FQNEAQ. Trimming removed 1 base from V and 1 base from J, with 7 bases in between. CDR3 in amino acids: CASSLGTVQETQYF. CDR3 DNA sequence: TGTGCCAGCAGCTTAGGAACAGTCCAAGAGACCCAGTACTTC. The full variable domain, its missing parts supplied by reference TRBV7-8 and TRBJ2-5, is GAGVSQSPRYKVAKRGQDVALRCDPISGHVSLFWYQQALGQGPEFLTYFQNEAQLDKSGLPSDRFFAERPEGSVSTLKIQRTQQEDSAVYLCASSLGTVQETQYFGPGTRLLVL.

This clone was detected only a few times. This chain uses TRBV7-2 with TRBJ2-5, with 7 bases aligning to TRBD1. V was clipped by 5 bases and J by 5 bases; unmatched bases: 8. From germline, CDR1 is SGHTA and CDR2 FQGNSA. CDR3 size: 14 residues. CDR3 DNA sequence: TGTGCCAGCAGCCCAGACAGGGCATCCGAGACCCAGTACTTC. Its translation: CASSPDRASETQYF.

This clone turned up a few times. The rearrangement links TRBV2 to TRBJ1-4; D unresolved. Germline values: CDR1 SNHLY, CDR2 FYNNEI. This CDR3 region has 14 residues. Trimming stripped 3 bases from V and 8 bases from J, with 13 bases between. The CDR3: CASSEMAGREKLFF. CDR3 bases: TGTGCCAGCAGTGAGATGGCAGGCCGGGAAAAACTGTTTTTT.

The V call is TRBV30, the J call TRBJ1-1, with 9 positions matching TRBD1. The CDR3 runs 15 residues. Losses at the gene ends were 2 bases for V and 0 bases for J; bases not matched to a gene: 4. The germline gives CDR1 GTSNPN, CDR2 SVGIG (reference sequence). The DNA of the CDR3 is TGTGCCTGGAGTTCGACAGGGGGTATGAACACTGAAGCTTTCTTT. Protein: CAWSSTGGMNTEAFF.

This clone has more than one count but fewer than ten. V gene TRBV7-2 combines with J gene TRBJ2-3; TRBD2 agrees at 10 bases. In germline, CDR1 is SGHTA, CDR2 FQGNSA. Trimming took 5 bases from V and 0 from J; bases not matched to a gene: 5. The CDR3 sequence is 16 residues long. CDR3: CASSPSGGPSTDTQYF. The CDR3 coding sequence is TGTGCCAGCAGCCCTAGCGGGGGACCTAGCACAGATACGCAGTATTTT.